These 20 T cell receptor beta chains were sequenced from one sample in a study of shared clonotypes between healthy human individuals. The method was immunoSEQ multiplex PCR; TCRdb's version includes in-frame clones alone and lacks a portion of them. The data contain around 340,000 clones, roughly 80% of them singletons. Sequenced: memory CD4+ T cells sorted from blood. The subset is: CD45RA-negative fraction. These receptors were obtained from a man aged 25-45 years in good health.

The CDR3 nucleotides are TGTGCCAGCCTCCCCCCCCGCCTGCTCGGGACTGAAGCTTTCTTT. Protein sequence: CASLPPRLLGTEAFF. The chain couples TRBV28 to TRBJ1-1; D call uncertain. With 8 bases removed from V and 5 bases from J, the gap between germline ends came to 21 bases. This CDR3 has 15 amino acids. In germline, CDR1 is MDHEN, CDR2 SYDVKM. Supplemented by reference TRBV28 and TRBJ1-1, the full variable domain reads DVKVTQSSRYLVKRTGEKVFLECVQDMDHENMFWYRQDPGLGLRLIYFSYDVKMKEKGDIPEGYSVSREKKERFSLILESASTNQTSMYLCASLPPRLLGTEAFFGQGTRLTVV.

In this sample, this clone turned up a few times. This CDR3 is also generated by other DNA sequences in the sample. V and J are TRBV11-2 and TRBJ2-7; D gene uncertain. The V gene's germline CDR1 is SGHAT and CDR2 FQNNGV. V was cut by 0 bases and J by 6 bases, with 9 bases left in between. The CDR3 is made up of 13 amino acids. The CDR3 DNA is TGTGCCAGCAGCTTAGATCTGGGTGGCGAGCAGTACTTC. This translates into CASSLDLGGEQYF.

The chain employs TRBV2 and TRBJ2-6; 9 bases match TRBD1. Germline V gives CDR1 SNHLY, CDR2 FYNNEI. Unmatched junction bases numbered 4, after V lost 5 bases and J lost 11 bases. This CDR3 spans 13 amino acids. The DNA of the CDR3 is TGTGCCAGCAGTCCAGACAGGGGGTACGTCCTGACTTTC. This encodes CASSPDRGYVLTF.

The genes are TRBV6-1 and TRBJ2-7, with a possible D match to TRBD2 (5 bases). The V gene lost 7 bases and the J gene lost 2 bases, with 18 bases spanning the gap. This CDR3 contains 15 residues. The V gene's germline CDR1 is MNHNS and CDR2 SASEGT. The CDR3 is CASTLRWEPPYEQYF. The CDR3 DNA reads TGTGCCAGCACTCTGAGGTGGGAGCCTCCCTACGAGCAGTACTTC.

In its sample, this clone was seen many times. The rearrangement uses TRBV4-2 and TRBJ1-3; D gene uncertain. V dropped 0 bases and J dropped 2 bases, with 8 bases sitting between them. Germline V gene sequence: CDR1 LGHNA, CDR2 YNFKEQ. The CDR3 extends over 15 amino acids. The CDR3 here is CASSQDLVAGNTIYF. The CDR3 DNA is TGTGCCAGCAGCCAAGATTTGGTCGCTGGAAACACCATATATTTT.

The CDR3 DNA reads as TGCGCCAGCAGCTTGAATCCCTTCACAGATACGCAGTATTTT. Protein sequence: CASSLNPFTDTQYF. The rearrangement joins TRBV5-1 to TRBJ2-3; D not resolved. V dropped 1 base and J dropped 2 bases, with 8 bases sitting between them. The CDR3 is 14 residues long. From germline, CDR1 is SGHRS and CDR2 YFSETQ.

The chain joins TRBV5-1 to TRBJ2-5; D is possibly TRBD1 (6 bases). With 4 bases removed from V and 1 base from J, the gap between germline ends came to 14 bases. This CDR3 contains 15 residues. Germline CDR1 and CDR2: SGHRS and YFSETQ. Here the CDR3 reads CASSRMAGAQETQYF. DNA of the CDR3: TGCGCCAGCAGCCGGATGGCAGGGGCCCAAGAGACCCAGTACTTC.

This chain uses TRBV6-1 with TRBJ1-2; the match to TRBD1 covers 12 bases. V dropped 3 bases and J dropped 5; count of bases not matched to a gene: 7. The CDR3 consists of 16 residues. Germline CDR1 MNHNS, CDR2 SASEGT. CDR3 protein: CASSESPGQGAYGYTF. In nucleotides, the CDR3 is TGTGCCAGCAGTGAGTCTCCGGGACAGGGGGCGTATGGCTACACCTTC.

In DNA, the CDR3 is TGTGCCAGCAGTCGGGGGGGTTTCTACGAGCAGTACTTC. Encoded protein: CASSRGGFYEQYF. The rearrangement uses TRBV7-9 and TRBJ2-7; TRBD2 aligns across 8 bases. This CDR3 contains 13 residues. Germline V gene lookup returns CDR1 SEHNR and CDR2 FQNEAQ (reference sequence). V gave up 6 bases and J gave up 3 bases; unmatched junction bases: 4.

V and J are TRBV5-1 and TRBJ1-1; D is uncertain. The germline V and J ends were trimmed by 0 bases and 4 bases, with 7 bases remaining between them. The CDR3 length is 13 residues. The germline gives CDR1 SGHRS, CDR2 YFSETQ. DNA for the CDR3: TGCGCCAGCAGCTTGGCAGGCCTCACTGAAGCTTTCTTT. It encodes CASSLAGLTEAFF.

V usage is TRBV27 and J usage is TRBJ1-2, with 9 bases lining up with TRBD1. CDR1 and CDR2 (germline): MNHEY, SMNVEV (reference sequence). The CDR3 runs 14 residues. Losses at the gene ends were 5 bases for V and 7 bases for J; bases not matched to a gene: 8. The CDR3 loop is CASSPSGTGRGYTF. The CDR3 DNA reads TGTGCCAGCAGTCCATCAGGGACAGGGCGTGGCTACACCTTC.

The rearrangement uses TRBV9 and TRBJ2-1; tentative D call: TRBD2 (6 bases). Trimming left V 3 bases short and J 2 bases short, with 12 bases between. CDR1 SGDLS and CDR2 YYNGEE come from the germline V gene. This CDR3 has 15 residues. CDR3 residues: CASSGGRGTYNEQFF. DNA of the CDR3: TGTGCCAGCAGCGGCGGTCGGGGGACCTACAATGAGCAGTTCTTC.

The chain recombines TRBV7-3 with TRBJ2-3, with D possibly TRBD1 on 5 matching bases. The germline gives CDR1 SGHTA, CDR2 FQGTGA. V lost 2 bases and J lost 6, with 12 bases in between. The CDR3 contains 14 residues. DNA for the CDR3: TGTGCCAGCAGCTTACAGGGCCCCCCTGATACGCAGTATTTT. It encodes CASSLQGPPDTQYF. Supplemented by reference TRBV7-3 and TRBJ2-3, the full variable domain reads GAGVSQTPSNKVTEKGKYVELRCDPISGHTALYWYRQSLGQGPEFLIYFQGTGAADDSGLPNDRFFAVRPEGSVSTLKIQRTERGDSAVYLCASSLQGPPDTQYFGPGTRLTVL.

This clone was detected only once. The genes are TRBV6-1 and TRBJ1-6, with 7 bases matching TRBD1. The CDR3 extends over 14 amino acids. Germline loops: CDR1 MNHNS, CDR2 SASEGT. Trimming took 4 bases from V and 7 from J; bases not matched to a gene: 4. The CDR3 here is CASSVGTENSPLHF. The CDR3 DNA reads as TGTGCCAGCAGTGTCGGGACAGAGAATTCACCCCTCCACTTT.

The CDR3 coding sequence is TGCGCCAGCAGCCAAGATGAGCTAGTGGTGGATACGCAGTATTTT. Translation gives CASSQDELVVDTQYF. V is TRBV4-1 and J is TRBJ2-3; D gene uncertain. Germline-derived CDR1 and CDR2 are MGHRA and YSYEKL. Trimming left V 0 bases short and J 6 bases short, with 13 bases between. The CDR3 is 15 residues long.

The gene calls are TRBV27 and TRBJ1-2; possibly TRBD1 for D (6 bases). The germline V gene has CDR1 MNHEY and CDR2 SMNVEV (reference sequence). The CDR3 has 16 amino acids. Trimming took off 6 bases at V and 2 bases at J, with 19 bases between the two ends. The CDR3 sequence: CASRNLNRVGNYGYTF. The CDR3 DNA follows: TGTGCCAGCAGAAACCTTAACAGGGTCGGGAACTATGGCTACACCTTC.

This clone has a handful of counts. This sequence joins TRBV29-1 and TRBJ1-6; weak D call: TRBD1 (5 bases). V dropped 7 bases and J dropped 3 bases, with 10 bases sitting between them. The CDR3 has 13 residues. The germline gives CDR1 SQVTM, CDR2 ANQGSEA. CDR3 nucleotides: TGCAGCGCTAGGGACGGCTATAATTCACCCCTCCACTTT. Translation: CSARDGYNSPLHF.

The J gene is TRBJ2-7, the V gene TRBV6-1; the D is unclear. CDR1 and CDR2 from the germline V gene are MNHNS and SASEGT. Trimming took off 1 base at V and 5 bases at J, with 6 bases between the two ends. The CDR3 contains 12 residues. CDR3 in amino acids: CASSEVLNEQYF. The CDR3 DNA reads as TGTGCCAGCAGTGAAGTCCTCAACGAGCAGTACTTC.

This clone is a singleton in its sample. V and J are TRBV5-1 and TRBJ1-1, with D perhaps TRBD1 (5 bases). V lost 4 bases to trimming and J lost 7 bases, with 17 bases between them. There are 14 residues in the CDR3. Germline V gene data show CDR1 as SGHRS and CDR2 as YFSETQ. This CDR3 is CASSLGGSGDEAFF. In DNA, the CDR3 is TGCGCCAGCAGCCTGGGGGGGAGCGGTGATGAAGCTTTCTTT.

V gene TRBV10-2 combines with J gene TRBJ2-7; no clear D gene. V lost 10 bases and J 1 base, leaving 11 bases between the germline ends. The CDR3 covers 12 residues. Germline V gives CDR1 WSHSY, CDR2 SAAADI. The CDR3 loop reads CATRGPSYEQYF. Written as DNA, the CDR3 is TGCGCCACCCGTGGGCCTTCCTACGAGCAGTACTTC.